This T cell receptor beta chain was identified in a study of CD8 T cells in Susac syndrome. Random hexamers were used to reverse transcribe an amount of about 0.5 to 1 ug RNA. TCRdb recomputed calls from the immunoSEQ multiplex PCR reads with MiXCR, one row per CDR3 protein. The table lists some 160,000 distinct CDR3 sequences, 92% of them singletons, with approximately 0.082% in the top ten. The CDR3 is 15 residues long. V lost 10 bases to trimming and J lost 1 base, with 19 bases between them. Looked up from germline, CDR1 is SGHRS and CDR2 is YFSETQ. The rearrangement links TRBV5-1 to TRBJ2-3; D is possibly TRBD2 (6 bases). Sequencing used CD4+ T cells from PBMCs. The receptor's source is a human donor in good health. The CDR3 bases are TGCGCCTCGAACTGGGGGGAGCGGGGCACAGATACGCAGTATTTT. Translated, it gives CASNWGERGTDTQYF.